These T cell receptor beta chains were read from a single sample in a study of CXCR3-negative and CXCR3-positive naive CD8 T cells. After re-calling the 5' RACE reads, TCRdb lists one entry per CDR3 protein, DNA absent. The listing records about 89,000 distinct CDR3 sequences. The sample consisted of naive CXCR3+ CD8+ T cells from blood. The receptor set was obtained from a human donor in good health. Some clones in this sample may be carry-over from other donors' samples. CDR3s include the opening cysteine and the closing phenylalanine or tryptophan.

>TRBV6-2/TRBV6-3|TRBJ2-7
CASEGVQSYEQYF
>TRBV7-3|TRBJ1-1
CASSLSPGANTEAFF
>TRBV7-9|TRBJ2-7
CASSHTDRELAYEQYF
>TRBV29-1|TRBJ2-2
CSSSENTGELFF
>TRBV29-1|TRBJ2-5
CSVGGGKETQYF
>TRBV2|TRBJ2-1
CVLQGGNEQFF
>TRBV13|TRBJ1-5
CASSLGSGARSNQRQHF
>TRBV28|TRBJ2-1
CASSLVGERDNEQFF
>TRBV7-9|TRBJ2-7
CASSGHWAQPYEQYF
>TRBV29-1|TRBJ1-2
CSVVELDSRANYGYTF